The TCR beta chain under discussion was sequenced for a study of OX40 agonist ivuxolimab in advanced cancers. Study-wide context: Earlier treatment with anti-PD-1, anti-PD-L1 or anti-CTLA-4 was permitted, and 35% to 45% had received some. The study's findings and limits: In the expanded peripheral T cells, antigen specificity was never determined.

A remark on this clone: Antigen: not known.

Sequencing was performed with immunoSEQ multiplex PCR; in TCRdb, only in-frame clones are kept and a portion is missing. Of some 150,000 clones in the sample, approximately 94% are singletons; the top ten hold about 0.93%. Trimming removed 3 bases at V and 4 bases at J, with 10 bases between. Germline lookup yields CDR1 MNHEY and CDR2 SMNVEV (reference sequence). This CDR3 comprises 14 residues. The gene calls are TRBV27 and TRBJ1-5, with D perhaps matching TRBD1 (6 bases). The receptor's source is an adult with an advanced solid tumor such as melanoma, head and neck, liver or kidney cancer. Source: CD4+ or CD8+ T cells sorted from blood, taken in a trial of the OX40 agonist ivuxolimab. CDR3 in DNA: TGTGCCAGCAGTTTTAGGGGGGAAAATCAGCCCCAGCATTTT. Protein: CASSFRGENQPQHF.